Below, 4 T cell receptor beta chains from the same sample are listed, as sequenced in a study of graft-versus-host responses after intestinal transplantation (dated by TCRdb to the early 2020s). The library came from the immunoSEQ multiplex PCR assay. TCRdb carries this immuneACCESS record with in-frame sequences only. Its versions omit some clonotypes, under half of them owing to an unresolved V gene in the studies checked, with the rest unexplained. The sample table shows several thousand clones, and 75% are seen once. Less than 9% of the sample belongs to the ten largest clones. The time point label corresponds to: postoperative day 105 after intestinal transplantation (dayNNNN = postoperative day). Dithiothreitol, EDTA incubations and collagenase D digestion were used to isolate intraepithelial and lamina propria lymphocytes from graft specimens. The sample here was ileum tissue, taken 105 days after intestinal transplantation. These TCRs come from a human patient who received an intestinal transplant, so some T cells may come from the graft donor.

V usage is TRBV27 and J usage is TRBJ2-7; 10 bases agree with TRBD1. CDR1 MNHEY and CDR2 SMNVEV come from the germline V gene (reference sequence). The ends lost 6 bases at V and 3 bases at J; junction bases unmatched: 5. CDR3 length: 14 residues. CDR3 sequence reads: CASRGGQGYYEQYF. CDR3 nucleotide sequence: TGTGCCAGCAGAGGGGGACAGGGGTACTACGAGCAGTACTTC.

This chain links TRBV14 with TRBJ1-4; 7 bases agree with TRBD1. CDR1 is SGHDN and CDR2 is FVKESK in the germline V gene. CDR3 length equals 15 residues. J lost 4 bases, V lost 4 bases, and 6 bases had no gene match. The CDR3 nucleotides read TGTGCCAGCAGCCCTCGGACAGGAAATAATGAAAAACTGTTTTTT. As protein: CASSPRTGNNEKLFF.

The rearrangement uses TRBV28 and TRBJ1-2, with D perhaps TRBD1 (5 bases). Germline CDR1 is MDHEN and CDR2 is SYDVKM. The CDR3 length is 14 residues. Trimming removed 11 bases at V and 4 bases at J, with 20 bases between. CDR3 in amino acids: CASLNGHRSYGYTF. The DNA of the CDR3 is TGTGCCTCACTTAACGGACACAGGTCCTATGGCTACACCTTC.

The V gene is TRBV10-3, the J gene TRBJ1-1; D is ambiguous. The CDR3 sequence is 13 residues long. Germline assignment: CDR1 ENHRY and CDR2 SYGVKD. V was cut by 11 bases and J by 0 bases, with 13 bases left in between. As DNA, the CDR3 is TGTGCCGTACGTCCCGACATGAACACTGAAGCTTTCTTT. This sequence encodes CAVRPDMNTEAFF.